This entry lists 8 T cell receptor beta chains sequenced from one sample in a study of OX40 agonist ivuxolimab in advanced cancers. The method was immunoSEQ multiplex PCR; TCRdb's version includes in-frame clones alone and lacks a portion of them. Of fewer than 85,000 clones in the sample, 80% to 90% were seen once. The material was CD4+ or CD8+ T cells sorted from blood, obtained in a trial of the OX40 agonist ivuxolimab. The receptors originated from an adult with an advanced solid tumor such as melanoma, head and neck, liver or kidney cancer.

As for this clone: Within the sample, other DNA sequences also encode this same CDR3. The chain is built from TRBV28 and TRBJ2-5; no reliable D call. In germline, CDR1 is MDHEN, CDR2 SYDVKM. This CDR3 comprises 11 residues. V was trimmed by 2 bases and J by 4 bases, leaving 2 bases between them. The CDR3 nucleotides are TGTGCCAGCAGTTTACGAGAGACCCAGTACTTC. Protein sequence: CASSLRETQYF.

The V and J genes are TRBV2 and TRBJ2-7, with D perhaps being TRBD1 or TRBD2 (5 bases each). With 4 bases removed from V and 0 bases from J, the gap between germline ends came to 7 bases. CDR3 length equals 13 residues. Germline V lookup: CDR1 SNHLY, CDR2 FYNNEI. The CDR3 region is CASSGGPSYEQYF. The CDR3 DNA sequence: TGTGCCAGCAGTGGGGGACCCTCCTACGAGCAGTACTTC.

This chain uses TRBV30 with TRBJ2-3, with 11 bases matching TRBD1. The CDR3 is 13 residues long. The germline V gene encodes CDR1 GTSNPN and CDR2 SVGIG (reference sequence). V was pared by 8 bases and J by 6 bases, with 7 bases of the junction left unmatched. Here the CDR3 DNA reads TGTGCCCTCGGGACAGGGGGGTCGGATACGCAGTATTTT. Protein product: CALGTGGSDTQYF.

The V gene is TRBV7-2, the J gene TRBJ1-4; D is unresolved. This CDR3 spans 13 amino acids. V was trimmed by 1 base and J by 14 bases, leaving 14 bases between them. Germline lookup yields CDR1 SGHTA and CDR2 FQGNSA. The CDR3 DNA is TGTGCCAGCAGCTTAGATGCCCGCCCAACTCTGTTTTTT. Translation: CASSLDARPTLFF.

The rearrangement links TRBV7-6 to TRBJ2-1, with D perhaps assigned TRBD1 or TRBD2 (5 bases each). Germline assignment: CDR1 SGHVS and CDR2 FNYEAQ. The CDR3 consists of 10 residues. The ends were cut back, 11 bases at V and 8 bases at J, with 10 bases in the middle. CDR3 region: CAPRGDEQFF. The CDR3 DNA sequence: TGTGCCCCCCGAGGGGATGAGCAGTTCTTC.

V usage is TRBV7-2 and J usage is TRBJ2-3; 13 bases match TRBD2. The V segment lost 0 bases and the J segment 4 bases; nucleotides outside the gene matches: 4. The CDR3 runs to 17 residues. CDR1 is SGHTA, CDR2 FQGNSA, per germline. Here the CDR3 DNA reads TGTGCCAGCAGCTTAGCGATCACTAGCGGGAGGGCAGATACGCAGTATTTT. Translation: CASSLAITSGRADTQYF.

The chain couples TRBV29-1 to TRBJ1-5; possibly TRBD1 for D (6 bases). Trimming stripped 3 bases from V and 5 bases from J, with 23 bases between. The CDR3 loop spans 17 amino acids. Germline V gene data show CDR1 as SQVTM and CDR2 as ANQGSEA. Here the CDR3 DNA reads TGCAGCGTTGATAAGGGGGTGGTTTGGGGGGCTGATCAGCCCCAGCATTTT. Amino acids: CSVDKGVVWGADQPQHF.

The V gene is TRBV5-4, the J gene TRBJ2-3, with D unresolved. The ends were cut back, 2 bases at V and 0 bases at J, with 10 bases in the middle. The CDR3 is 15 residues long. Germline V CDR1 and CDR2: SGHNT, YYREEE (reference sequence). The CDR3 loop is CASSFGSHSTDTQYF. Written as DNA, the CDR3 is TGTGCCAGCAGCTTCGGCAGCCATAGCACAGATACGCAGTATTTT.